The 20 T cell receptor beta chains reported below all come from one sample, sequenced in a study of T cells in women clearing cervical HPV infection. Clones were read by immunoSEQ multiplex PCR, and TCRdb kept only the in-frame ones, dropping some. The data include some 30,000 clones; the top ten clones carry under 7%. The source material was blood buffy coat. The origin of the receptors is a woman aged 18-70 years with a cervical HPV16 infection that either progressed to CIN3+ or cleared (not recorded which).

Comment on this clone: Read coverage stops 3 residues before the CDR3 terminus; the germline J gene supplies the remainder. The chain employs TRBV18 and TRBJ2-1; a possible D gene is TRBD2 (6 bases). Trimming took 6 bases from V and 2 from J, leaving 14 bases between them. Germline V CDR1 and CDR2: KGHSH, LQKENI. The CDR3 loop spans 15 amino acids. This CDR3 is CASSPTGGPYNEQFF. CDR3 DNA (partial): TGTGCCAGCTCCCCAACCGGGGGTCCCTACAATGAG.

In regard to this clone: The CDR3 extends 3 residues past the end of the read, so its final part is completed from the germline J gene. The chain uses TRBV7-3 and TRBJ1-1, with TRBD1 as a possible D gene (6 bases). The CDR3 runs 15 residues. From germline, CDR1 is SGHTA and CDR2 FQGTGA. V lost 4 bases to trimming and J lost 1 base, with 13 bases between them. The CDR3 loop reads CASSSSGDKNTEAFF. The covered CDR3 bases are TGTGCCAGCAGCTCCTCAGGGGACAAGAACACTGAA.

On this clone itself: Read sequence stops 3 residues before the CDR3 end, and the germline J gene provides the missing end. The chain joins TRBV11-2 to TRBJ1-2; D gene ambiguous. CDR1 is SGHAT, CDR2 FQNNGV, per germline. The CDR3 has 15 residues. The germline V and J ends were trimmed by 3 bases and 6 bases, with 17 bases remaining between them. The CDR3 sequence: CASSFAWADMNGYTF. CDR3 bases read: TGTGCCAGCAGCTTCGCCTGGGCAGATATGAATGGC.

As for this clone: Read data end 3 residues before the CDR3 end; the end is taken from the germline J gene. The chain is built from TRBV30 and TRBJ1-1, with TRBD1 matching over 7 bases. Germline loops: CDR1 GTSNPN, CDR2 SVGIG (reference sequence). This CDR3 has 13 residues. Losses at the gene ends were 5 bases for V and 0 bases for J; bases not matched to a gene: 3. CDR3 sequence: CAWETGLNTEAFF. The CDR3 bases that were read are TGTGCCTGGGAGACAGGGTTGAACACTGAA.

A word on this clone: The read terminates 3 residues before the CDR3 end, so the remaining end is supplied by the germline J gene. V and J are TRBV7-3 and TRBJ2-1, with 7 bases lining up with TRBD1. The CDR3 totals 15 residues. Germline CDR1 reads SGHTA; CDR2 reads FQGTGA. V lost 4 bases, J lost 5 bases, and 8 bases stayed unmatched. CDR3 protein: CASSSSGTVHNEQFF. CDR3 DNA, as far as it was read: TGTGCCAGCAGCTCATCCGGGACAGTACACAATGAG.

Concerning this clone itself: The missing CDR3 end, 3 residues past where the read stops, is filled in from the germline J gene. This sequence joins TRBV6-2 or TRBV6-3 and TRBJ2-1; no clear D gene. Trimming removed 8 bases from V and 8 bases from J, with 13 bases in between. Germline V gene data show CDR1 as MNHEY and CDR2 as SVGEGT. There are 12 residues in the CDR3. Incomplete CDR3 DNA: TGTGCCAGCGGGCCGGTGGTACATGAG. Its protein is CASGPVVHE. The full CDR3 protein is CASGPVVHEQFF.

Concerning this clone: Read sequence stops 3 residues before the CDR3 end, and the germline J gene provides the missing end. This chain uses TRBV7-2 with TRBJ2-7; the D is unclear. Germline V CDR1 and CDR2: SGHTA, FQGNSA. CDR3 length: 14 residues. Trimming pared 1 base from V and 0 bases from J, leaving 7 bases between. The chain's CDR3 is CASSLGFGSYEQYF. The DNA read from the CDR3 is TGTGCCAGCAGCTTAGGATTCGGCTCCTACGAG.

As to this clone: The read finishes 3 residues shy of the CDR3 end, and the germline J gene is used to complete it. The rearrangement links TRBV19 to TRBJ1-2; D remains unclear. Germline-derived CDR1 and CDR2 are LNHDA and SQIVND (reference sequence). The length of the CDR3 is 16 residues. The chain's CDR3 is CASSGTRGGRSDTYTF. The sequenced CDR3 bases are TGTGCCAGTAGCGGTACTCGAGGCGGGAGGTCAGATACC.

With respect to this clone: Read data end 3 residues before the CDR3 end; the end is taken from the germline J gene. The rearrangement uses TRBV5-8 and TRBJ2-4; TRBD1 is a possible D gene (6 bases). Germline V gene data show CDR1 as SGHTS and CDR2 as YDEGEE. The CDR3 has 13 residues. The CDR3 bases that were read are TGTGCCAGCGAAAGGACAGCGACGTATGGT. Translation gives CASERTATYG. The full CDR3 reads CASERTATYGQYF.

Concerning this clone: The DNA ends 3 residues before the CDR3 does, and the rest of the CDR3 is filled in from the germline J gene. This chain joins TRBV18 and TRBJ2-3; the D gene is possibly TRBD2 (7 bases). The length of the CDR3 is 15 residues. CDR1 is KGHSH and CDR2 is LQKENI in the germline V gene. The CDR3 DNA, read in part, is TGTGCCAGCTCACCGACAGGTTTCCACGGGGGGACG. Translation: CASSPTGFHGGT. The CDR3, in full, reads CASSPTGFHGGTQYF. Supplemented by reference TRBV18 and TRBJ2-3, the full variable domain reads NAGVMQNPRHLVRRRGQEARLRCSPMKGHSHVYWYRQLPEEGLKFMVYLQKENIIDESGMPKERFSAEFPKEGPSILRIQQVVRGDSAAYFCASSPTGFHGGTQYFGPGTRLTVL.

On this clone: The DNA ends 3 residues before the CDR3 does, and the rest of the CDR3 is filled in from the germline J gene. The identical CDR3 is also encoded by other nucleotide sequences in the sample. The rearrangement uses TRBV18 and TRBJ1-3; D is perhaps TRBD1 (5 bases). With 0 bases removed from V and 2 bases from J, the gap between germline ends came to 17 bases. Germline values: CDR1 KGHSH, CDR2 LQKENI. This CDR3 contains 18 residues. CDR3 residues: CASSPPRAGTGPGNTIYF. CDR3 bases read: TGTGCCAGCTCACCACCTCGGGCAGGCACAGGCCCTGGAAACACC.

Concerning this clone: With the read ending 3 residues before the CDR3 end, the germline J gene is used to fill in that end. The V call is TRBV5-4, the J call TRBJ2-5, with 11 bases lining up with TRBD1. From germline, CDR1 is SGHNT and CDR2 YYREEE (reference sequence). V lost 4 bases and J lost 5; bases outside the gene matches: 7. This CDR3 region has 15 residues. The CDR3 loop is CASSLDRGLGETQYF. The part of the CDR3 DNA that was read is TGTGCCAGCAGCCTGGACAGGGGGCTTGGGGAGACC.

Concerning this clone itself: The sequenced fragment ends 3 residues before the CDR3 boundary, so the rest is inferred from the germline J gene. The V and J genes are TRBV5-1 and TRBJ2-1; D possibly corresponds to TRBD2 (5 bases). Germline V lookup: CDR1 SGHRS, CDR2 YFSETQ. V was pared by 4 bases and J by 2 bases, with 10 bases between. The CDR3 sequence is 14 residues long. CDR3 loop: CASSGHGAYNEQFF. The DNA read from the CDR3 is TGCGCCAGCAGCGGTCACGGGGCCTACAATGAG.

To note about this clone: With the read ending 3 residues before the CDR3 end, the germline J gene is used to fill in that end. V usage is TRBV28 and J usage is TRBJ2-7; 12 bases are a match to TRBD2. The germline CDR1 and CDR2 sequences are MDHEN and SYDVKM. J was trimmed by 3 bases and V by 2 bases; bases with no gene match: 8. The CDR3 totals 17 residues. CDR3 sequence reads: CASSLVLGTSGLYEQYF. The sequenced part of the CDR3 DNA is TGTGCCAGCAGTTTAGTTCTCGGGACTAGCGGGCTCTACGAG. The complete variable domain, with remaining parts taken from reference TRBV28 and TRBJ2-7, reads DVKVTQSSRYLVKRTGEKVFLECVQDMDHENMFWYRQDPGLGLRLIYFSYDVKMKEKGDIPEGYSVSREKKERFSLILESASTNQTSMYLCASSLVLGTSGLYEQYFGPGTRLTVT.

Worth noting for this clone: The read stops 3 residues short of the end of the CDR3; the missing end is completed from the germline J gene. V gene TRBV19 combines with J gene TRBJ2-3; D is perhaps TRBD2 (6 bases). Germline V gene lookup returns CDR1 LNHDA and CDR2 SQIVND (reference sequence). CDR3 length: 13 amino acids. The CDR3 loop reads CASRGGTLKAQYF. The sequenced CDR3 bases are TGTGCCAGTCGGGGAGGTACCTTGAAGGCG.

A note on this clone: The CDR3 is cut off 3 residues early in the read; its end comes from the germline J gene. The rearrangement uses TRBV5-4 and TRBJ1-4; 8 nucleotides align to TRBD1. Germline V gene sequence: CDR1 SGHNT, CDR2 YYREEE (reference sequence). The CDR3 covers 14 residues. J was trimmed by 8 bases and V by 4 bases; bases with no gene match: 7. CDR3 DNA, as far as it was read: TGTGCCAGCAGCCGACAGGGGTACGAGGAAAAA. Its protein is CASSRQGYEEK. The CDR3 in its entirety is CASSRQGYEEKLFF.

With regard to this clone: The DNA ends 3 residues before the CDR3 does, and the rest of the CDR3 is filled in from the germline J gene. The genes are TRBV18 and TRBJ1-2; possible D gene TRBD1, 6 bases. CDR3 length equals 16 residues. Per the germline V gene, CDR1 is KGHSH and CDR2 is LQKENI. Incomplete CDR3 DNA: TGTGCCAGCTCACCAAGGGGGGGACTAGCAGATTACGAC. Its translation: CASSPRGGLADYD. The whole CDR3 region reads CASSPRGGLADYDYTF. Variable domain in full (rest from reference TRBV18 and TRBJ1-2): NAGVMQNPRHLVRRRGQEARLRCSPMKGHSHVYWYRQLPEEGLKFMVYLQKENIIDESGMPKERFSAEFPKEGPSILRIQQVVRGDSAAYFCASSPRGGLADYDYTFGSGTRLTVV.

About this clone: The CDR3 extends 3 residues past the end of the read, so its final part is completed from the germline J gene. J is TRBJ2-3 and V is TRBV20-1; D is possibly TRBD2 (6 bases). V dropped 5 bases and J dropped 0 bases, with 12 bases sitting between them. The germline CDR1 and CDR2 sequences are DFQATT and SNEGSKA (reference sequence). The CDR3 contains 14 residues. The covered CDR3 bases are TGCAGTGCTGGGGCTAGCGTTAGCACAGATACG. Translating it yields CSAGASVSTDT. The full CDR3 protein reads CSAGASVSTDTQYF.

As concerns this clone: The CDR3 goes on 3 residues after the read ends, and that part is filled in from the germline J gene. V gene TRBV7-2 combines with J gene TRBJ1-1; maybe TRBD1 (6 bases). CDR1 is SGHTA, CDR2 FQGNSA, per germline. V dropped 5 bases and J dropped 4 bases, with 17 bases sitting between them. This CDR3 spans 15 amino acids. This chain's CDR3 is CASSENGGRTTEAFF. The sequenced part of the CDR3 DNA is TGTGCCAGCAGCGAAAATGGGGGCCGAACCACTGAA.

Points on this clone: With the read ending 3 residues before the CDR3 end, the germline J gene is used to fill in that end. The chain links TRBV30 to TRBJ1-2, with a tentative D call TRBD1 (6 bases). This CDR3 spans 14 amino acids. CDR1 GTSNPN and CDR2 SVGIG come from the germline V gene (reference sequence). Between the trimmed V and J ends, which lost 2 bases and 4 bases, there was a span of 14 bases. The sequenced CDR3 bases are TGTGCCTGGAGTACACAGGGTAACTTCTATGGC. This encodes CAWSTQGNFYG. The CDR3 as a whole reads CAWSTQGNFYGYTF.